The 5 T cell receptor beta chains presented below share a single source sample, sequenced in a study of T cell changes during pregnancy in multiple sclerosis. Profiling relied on immunoSEQ multiplex PCR, and the TCRdb table lists in-frame clones only, not all of them. Of about 67,000 clones in the sample, about 92% were seen once. The sample here was peripheral blood, taken after pregnancy. Every receptor here comes from a female donor with multiple sclerosis, enrolled in a pregnancy study.

The chain joins TRBV28 to TRBJ2-5, with 12 bases that match TRBD2. Germline trimming cut 6 bases from V and 4 bases from J; bases unmatched to any gene: 3. This CDR3 is built from 14 residues. CDR1 MDHEN and CDR2 SYDVKM come from the germline V gene. This chain's CDR3 is CASSLLAGGETQYF. The CDR3 bases are TGTGCCAGCAGCCTACTAGCGGGAGGAGAGACCCAGTACTTC.

The CDR3: CASSPGIGPQTYEQYF. The DNA of the CDR3 is TGCGCCAGCAGCCCGGGGATCGGGCCACAAACCTACGAGCAGTACTTC. The chain couples TRBV5-1 to TRBJ2-7; weak D call: TRBD2 (5 bases). The V end was cut by 4 bases, the J end by 2 bases, with 19 bases between. In germline, CDR1 is SGHRS, CDR2 YFSETQ. The CDR3 runs 16 residues.

This chain uses TRBV30 with TRBJ1-1, with 10 bases that match TRBD1. The V gene's germline CDR1 is GTSNPN and CDR2 SVGIG (reference sequence). Losses at the gene ends were 5 bases for V and 4 bases for J; bases not matched to a gene: 1. The CDR3 is made up of 12 amino acids. CDR3 DNA sequence: TGTGCCTGGCGGGACAGGGGCACTGAAGCTTTCTTT. This translates into CAWRDRGTEAFF.

The V and J genes are TRBV5-1 and TRBJ2-7; TRBD2 matches 11 bases. After removal of 0 bases from V and 3 bases from J, the junction contained 5 bases not matched to a gene. Germline-derived CDR1 and CDR2 are SGHRS and YFSETQ. This CDR3 contains 16 residues. DNA of the CDR3: TGCGCCAGCAGCTTGGGTCTAGCGGGAGGTATCTACGAGCAGTACTTC. It translates to CASSLGLAGGIYEQYF.

CDR3 loop: CASSQGSADTQYF. The CDR3 DNA reads as TGTGCCAGCAGCCAAGGCTCAGCAGATACGCAGTATTTT. This rearrangement joins TRBV4-2 to TRBJ2-3; D unresolved. The CDR3 contains 13 residues. Trimming removed 1 base at V and 4 bases at J, with 6 bases between. Germline CDR1 reads LGHNA; CDR2 reads YNFKEQ.